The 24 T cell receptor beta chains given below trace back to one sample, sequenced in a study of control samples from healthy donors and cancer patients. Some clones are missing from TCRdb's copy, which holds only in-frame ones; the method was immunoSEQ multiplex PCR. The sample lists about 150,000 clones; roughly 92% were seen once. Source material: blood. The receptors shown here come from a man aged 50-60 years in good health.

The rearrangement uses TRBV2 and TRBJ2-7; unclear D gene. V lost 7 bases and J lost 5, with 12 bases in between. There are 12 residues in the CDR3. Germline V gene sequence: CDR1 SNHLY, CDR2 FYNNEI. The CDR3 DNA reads TGTGCCAGCACACCGCGGATGGACGAGCAGTACTTC. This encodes CASTPRMDEQYF.

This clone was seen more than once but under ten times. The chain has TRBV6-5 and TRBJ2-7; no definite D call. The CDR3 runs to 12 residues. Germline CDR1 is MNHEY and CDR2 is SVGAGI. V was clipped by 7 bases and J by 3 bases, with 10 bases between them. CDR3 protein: CASNLKVYEQYF. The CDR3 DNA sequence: TGTGCCAGCAACCTAAAGGTCTACGAGCAGTACTTC.

DNA of the CDR3: TGTGCCAGCCGGATTAGCAATCAGCCCCAGCATTTT. Protein sequence: CASRISNQPQHF. The genes are TRBV28 and TRBJ1-5; D not resolved. Per the germline V gene, CDR1 is MDHEN and CDR2 is SYDVKM. V was pared by 8 bases and J by 0 bases, with 5 bases between. The CDR3 extends over 12 amino acids.

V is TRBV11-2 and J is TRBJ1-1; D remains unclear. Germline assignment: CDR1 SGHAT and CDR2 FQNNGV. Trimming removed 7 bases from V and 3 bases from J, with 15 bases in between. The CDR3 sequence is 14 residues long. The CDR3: CASTHDLRYTEAFF. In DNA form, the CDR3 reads TGTGCCAGCACCCATGATCTTAGGTACACTGAAGCTTTCTTT.

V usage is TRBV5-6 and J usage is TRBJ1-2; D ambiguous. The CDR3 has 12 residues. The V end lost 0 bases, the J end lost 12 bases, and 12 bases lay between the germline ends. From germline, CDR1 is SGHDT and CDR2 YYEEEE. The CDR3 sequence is CASSLASGIDTF. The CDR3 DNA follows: TGTGCCAGCAGCTTGGCCTCAGGAATTGACACCTTC.

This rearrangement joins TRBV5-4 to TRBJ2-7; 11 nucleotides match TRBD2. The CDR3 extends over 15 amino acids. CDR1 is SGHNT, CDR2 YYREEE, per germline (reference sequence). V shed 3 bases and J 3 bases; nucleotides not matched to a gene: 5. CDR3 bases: TGTGCCAGCAGCTCGGGGACTAGCGGCTTCTACGAGCAGTACTTC. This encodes CASSSGTSGFYEQYF.

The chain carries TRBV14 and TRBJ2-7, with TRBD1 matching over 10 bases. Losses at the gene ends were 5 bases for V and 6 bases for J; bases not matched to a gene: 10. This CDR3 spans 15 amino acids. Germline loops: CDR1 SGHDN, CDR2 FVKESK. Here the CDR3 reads CASSARRTGGGEQYF. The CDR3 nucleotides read TGTGCCAGCAGCGCTCGCCGGACAGGGGGGGGCGAGCAGTACTTC.

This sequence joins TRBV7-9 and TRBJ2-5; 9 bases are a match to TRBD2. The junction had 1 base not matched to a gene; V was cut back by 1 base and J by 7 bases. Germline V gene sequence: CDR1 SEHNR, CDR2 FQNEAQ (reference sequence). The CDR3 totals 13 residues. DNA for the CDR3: TGTGCCAGCAGCTTAGGGCGGGAGGGGACCCAGTACTTC. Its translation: CASSLGREGTQYF.

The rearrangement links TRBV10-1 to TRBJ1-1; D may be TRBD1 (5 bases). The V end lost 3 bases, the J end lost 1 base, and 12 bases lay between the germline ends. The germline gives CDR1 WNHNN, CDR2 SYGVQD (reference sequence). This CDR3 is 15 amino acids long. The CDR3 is CASSDAGTENTEAFF. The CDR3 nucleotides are TGCGCCAGCAGTGACGCCGGGACTGAGAACACTGAAGCTTTCTTT.

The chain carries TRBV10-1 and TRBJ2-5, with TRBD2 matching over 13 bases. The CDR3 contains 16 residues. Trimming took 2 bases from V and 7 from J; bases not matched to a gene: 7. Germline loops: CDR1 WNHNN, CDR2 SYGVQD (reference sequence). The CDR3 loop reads CASSEEGLAGVRTQYF. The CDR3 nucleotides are TGCGCCAGCAGTGAGGAAGGACTAGCGGGAGTGAGGACCCAGTACTTC.

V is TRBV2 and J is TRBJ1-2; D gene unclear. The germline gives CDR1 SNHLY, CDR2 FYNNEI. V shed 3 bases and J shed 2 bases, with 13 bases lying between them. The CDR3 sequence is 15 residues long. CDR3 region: CASSDLWTPNYGYTF. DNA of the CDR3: TGTGCCAGCAGTGACCTATGGACCCCAAACTATGGCTACACCTTC.

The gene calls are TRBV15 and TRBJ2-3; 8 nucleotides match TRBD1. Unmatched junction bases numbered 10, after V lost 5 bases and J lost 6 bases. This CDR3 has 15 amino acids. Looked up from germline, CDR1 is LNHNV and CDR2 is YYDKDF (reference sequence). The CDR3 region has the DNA TGTGCCACCAGCGGGGCGGCAGGGGGCCCGGATACGCAGTATTTT. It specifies CATSGAAGGPDTQYF.

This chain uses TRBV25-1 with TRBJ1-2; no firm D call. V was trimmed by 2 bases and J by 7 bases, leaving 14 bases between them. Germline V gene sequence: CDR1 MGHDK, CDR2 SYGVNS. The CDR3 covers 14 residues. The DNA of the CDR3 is TGTGCCAGCAGTGAAGCGGGGTTCCTTCTTGGCTACACCTTC. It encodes CASSEAGFLLGYTF.

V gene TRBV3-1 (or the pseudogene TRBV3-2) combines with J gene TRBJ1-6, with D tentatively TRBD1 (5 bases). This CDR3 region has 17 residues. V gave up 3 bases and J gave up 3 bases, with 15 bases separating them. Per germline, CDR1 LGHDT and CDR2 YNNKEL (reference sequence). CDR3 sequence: CASSHRAVSIYNSPLHF. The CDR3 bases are TGTGCCAGCAGCCACAGGGCCGTCTCGATCTATAATTCACCCCTCCACTTT.

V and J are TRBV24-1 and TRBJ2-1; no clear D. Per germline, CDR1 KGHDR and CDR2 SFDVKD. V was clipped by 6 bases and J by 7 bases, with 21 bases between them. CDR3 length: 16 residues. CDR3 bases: TGTGCCACCAGTCGTAGTGGCCTGGAAAAAGGAAATGAGCAGTTCTTC. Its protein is CATSRSGLEKGNEQFF.

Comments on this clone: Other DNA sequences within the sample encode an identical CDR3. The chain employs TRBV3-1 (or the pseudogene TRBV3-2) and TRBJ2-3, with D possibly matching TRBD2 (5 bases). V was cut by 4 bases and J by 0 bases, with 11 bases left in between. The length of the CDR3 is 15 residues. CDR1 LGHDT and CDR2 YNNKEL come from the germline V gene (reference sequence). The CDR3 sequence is CASSRRRPSTDTQYF. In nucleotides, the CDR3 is TGTGCCAGCAGCCGGAGGAGACCTAGCACAGATACGCAGTATTTT.

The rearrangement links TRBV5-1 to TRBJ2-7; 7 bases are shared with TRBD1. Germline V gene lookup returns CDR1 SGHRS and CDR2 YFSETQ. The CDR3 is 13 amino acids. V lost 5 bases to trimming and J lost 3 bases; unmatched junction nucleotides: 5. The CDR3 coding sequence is TGCGCCAGCAGTCCGACAGGGAACTACGAGCAGTACTTC. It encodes CASSPTGNYEQYF.

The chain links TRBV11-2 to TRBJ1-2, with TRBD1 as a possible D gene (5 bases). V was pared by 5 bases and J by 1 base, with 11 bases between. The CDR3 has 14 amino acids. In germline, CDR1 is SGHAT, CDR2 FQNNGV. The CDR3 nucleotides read TGTGCCAGCAGCCCCCGGACATTTAACTATGGCTACACCTTC. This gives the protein CASSPRTFNYGYTF.

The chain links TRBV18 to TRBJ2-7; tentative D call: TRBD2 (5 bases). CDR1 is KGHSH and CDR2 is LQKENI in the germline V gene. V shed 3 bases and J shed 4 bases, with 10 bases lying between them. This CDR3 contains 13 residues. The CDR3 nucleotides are TGTGCCAGCTCACCCGCAGCGGATTACGAGCAGTACTTC. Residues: CASSPAADYEQYF.

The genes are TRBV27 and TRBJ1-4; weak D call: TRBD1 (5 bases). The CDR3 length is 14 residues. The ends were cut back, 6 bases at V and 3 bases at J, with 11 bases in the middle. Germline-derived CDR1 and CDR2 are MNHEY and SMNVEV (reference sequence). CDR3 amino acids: CASRKTDSNEKLFF. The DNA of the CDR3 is TGTGCCAGCAGAAAGACAGACTCTAATGAAAAACTGTTTTTT.

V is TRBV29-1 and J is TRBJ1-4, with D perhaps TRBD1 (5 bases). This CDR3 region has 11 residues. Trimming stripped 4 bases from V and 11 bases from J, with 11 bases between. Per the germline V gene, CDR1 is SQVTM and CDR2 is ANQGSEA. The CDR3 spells CSVAAGMKLFF. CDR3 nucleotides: TGCAGCGTTGCCGCAGGGATGAAACTGTTTTTT. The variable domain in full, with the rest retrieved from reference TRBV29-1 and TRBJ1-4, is SAVISQKPSRDICQRGTSLTIQCQVDSQVTMMFWYRQQPGQSLTLIATANQGSEATYESGFVIDKFPISRPNLTFSTLTVSNMSPEDSSIYLCSVAAGMKLFFGSGTQLSVL.

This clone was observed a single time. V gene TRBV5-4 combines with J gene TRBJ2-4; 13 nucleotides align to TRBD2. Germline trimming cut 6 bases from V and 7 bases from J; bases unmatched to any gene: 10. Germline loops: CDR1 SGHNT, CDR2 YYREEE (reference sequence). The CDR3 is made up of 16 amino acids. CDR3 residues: CASTSGLAGVVNIQYF. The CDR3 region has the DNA TGTGCCAGCACCAGTGGACTAGCGGGAGTAGTGAACATTCAGTACTTC. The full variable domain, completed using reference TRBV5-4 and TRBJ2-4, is ETGVTQSPTHLIKTRGQQVTLRCSSQSGHNTVSWYQQALGQGPQFIFQYYREEENGRGNFPPRFSGLQFPNYSSELNVNALELDDSALYLCASTSGLAGVVNIQYFGAGTRLSVL.

CDR3 loop: CASSRQDYEQYF. In DNA, the CDR3 is TGTGCCAGCAGCCGGCAGGACTACGAGCAGTACTTC. The gene calls are TRBV7-9 and TRBJ2-7; D ambiguous. Germline V gene data show CDR1 as SEHNR and CDR2 as FQNEAQ (reference sequence). This CDR3 spans 12 amino acids. With 5 bases removed from V and 3 bases from J, the gap between germline ends came to 8 bases.

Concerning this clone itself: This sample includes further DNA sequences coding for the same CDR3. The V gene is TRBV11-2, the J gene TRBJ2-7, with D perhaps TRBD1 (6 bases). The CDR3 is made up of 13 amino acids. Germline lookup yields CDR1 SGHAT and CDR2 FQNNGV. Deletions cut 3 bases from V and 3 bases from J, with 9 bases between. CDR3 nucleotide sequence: TGTGCCAGCAGCTTTGACAGGAGCTACGAGCAGTACTTC. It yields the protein CASSFDRSYEQYF.